Included here is one TCR beta chain sequence, with context. There is no known antigen for this receptor. Base qualities are not provided; no much larger clone lies one nucleotide away. This specimen comes from a study of cytomegalovirus exposure and HLA in healthy donors (dated 2017 in TCRdb). Study-wide context: An earlier analysis of some 550 of the donors reported about 290 Gb of sequence data and 120 million or so unique TCR beta sequences from 150 million to 200 million T cells. A separate validation cohort of 100 to 150 different subjects was used in addition to the 666-subject first cohort. The T cell repertoires of 700 or so subjects were profiled by immunosequencing and related to cytomegalovirus serostatus. In the later analysis, no new phenotypic data were used to find candidate immune exposures; instead, reliance was placed on TCR beta sequences and their occurrence across donors. Of the 398 genotyped donors, more than 75% were placed in the genetic ancestry cluster associated with self-reported Caucasian donors. An early release that covered 640 HLA-typed donors contained approximately 300 gigabases of sequencing data and tens of millions of unique TCR sequences. All discovery cohort repertoires had been generated on a single sequencing platform. A later genetic analysis took genome-wide SNP genotypes for about 65% of the 666 donors and used that subset as a discovery cohort. Across 300 to 400 genotyped donors of the cohort, an average of about 240,000 unique TCR beta nucleotide sequences per donor were sequenced, and roughly a sixth of those sequences were non-productive. Typing coverage differed by locus: A, B, C, DRB1 and DQB1 were typed in roughly 629-630 donors, DQA1 in 500 to 550, DPA1 in around 580, and DPB1 in just under 480. In an earlier analysis of 500 to 650 of the donors, high-throughput TCR beta sequencing was used to judge whether each TCR beta V gene segment behaved as functional or pseudogenic. The study combined high-throughput TCR immunosequencing, statistical association of individual TCRs with disease status, and machine learning to predict cytomegalovirus infection status. To study patterns of TCR occurrence, a later analysis re-analyzed previously published TCR beta repertoires from 600 to 750 donors and added high-resolution HLA genotyping. Donor age, sex, ethnicity and CMV serostatus were compiled alongside the repertoire data. Both class I and class II loci were covered by HLA typing, at four-digit resolution. About 5 DR-DQ haplotypes were handled as single units for association and clustering, since linkage in the cohort was strong. The study aimed to test whether signatures of past pathogen exposure could be identified by cataloging public T cell receptors.

On the study overall, not on this receptor specifically: Compared with the roughly 700-donor mean, donors in an Asian-associated ancestry cluster had fewer N-insertions in productive TCRs, according to a later genetic analysis. According to a later analysis, parvovirus B19, influenza, CMV and Epstein-Barr virus appeared linked to several top co-occurrence clusters. A later analysis found that TCR association rates varied across HLA loci, with DRB1 alleles showing the most associated TCRs and HLA-C alleles the fewest. This cohort had only TCR beta chains sequenced, and the lack of alpha or paired-chain data limited which features could be detected. Most TCR sequences were observed very rarely across donors, whereas some public TCRs were present in many individuals. Roughly uniform sequencing depth across donors was assumed in presence/absence analyses, although this assumption may not hold. Correlated functional status among segregating V segments might be attributable to linkage disequilibrium, but an unknown experimental factor could not be ruled out. For the cohort, immune exposure information was limited to CMV serostatus. The study gave a list of around 170 TCR beta chains associated with cytomegalovirus. A further reported finding was that TCR beta sequences accurately predicted the HLA-A and HLA-B alleles for most subjects in the first cohort. Assigning TCR associations to individual alleles was difficult when HLA alleles, especially DR and DQ, strongly co-occurred. A later analysis found that HLA-associated TCR beta chains were more clonally expanded and had lower generation probabilities than equally common non-associated chains. In an earlier analysis of approximately 600 of the donors, most TCR beta V segments were observed in productive rearrangements about 87% or about 30% of the time, broadly matching IMGT annotations. A few of the identified cytomegalovirus-associated TCR beta chains were confirmed in vitro to be specific for cytomegalovirus antigens. It was suggested by the authors that the approach could potentially be generalized to other disease states and immunological phenotypes. The earlier analysis of 450 to 700 of the donors excluded some 15 rarely observed V segments, including chromosome 9 orphons, because counts were too low. The classifier was reported to diagnose cytomegalovirus status with high specificity and sensitivity in both the original cohort and the validation cohort. In a later genetic analysis, a missense DCLRE1C variant was associated with V-gene and J-gene trimming of TCR beta chains, and the association was replicated in an independent cohort. A cluster of highly shared sequence variants was judged likely to represent a technical artifact of the sequencing pipeline. At a false discovery rate of 0.05, a later analysis linked under 20,000 TCR beta sequences to specific HLA alleles. Most CMV-associated TCR beta chains appeared to be HLA-restricted in a later analysis, and the HLA associations seemed to be driven largely by CMV exposure. Because HLA typing was unavailable for some donors at each locus, only the typed subset was used in association tests. The 87-base-pair reads could not distinguish some IMGT-functional V segments, including TRBV6-2 and TRBV6-3, so those segments were excluded.

V lost 0 bases and J lost 9 bases; the stretch between them is 15 bases long. The CDR3 spans 15 residues, from the cysteine through the phenylalanine. The retained sequence is limited to the CDR3, 45 bases, with the frame set at the first base. The germline V gene encodes CDR1 LGHNA and CDR2 YSLEER. The library was built by means of the immunoSEQ multiplex PCR assay. For the multiplex PCR, a mixture combining 60 forward primers for TCR Vbeta segments and 13 reverse primers for TCR Jbeta segments was used. The CDR3 region of rearranged TCR beta genes was amplified from genomic DNA with a multiplex PCR assay. The Illumina HiSeq System was used to sequence the amplified TCR beta libraries as 87-base-pair reads. The original methods were these. A later analysis counted tens of millions of unique TCR beta chains across the approximately 700 repertoires, and about 10 million of these chains were shared by at least two donors. Raw reads were error-corrected and collapsed into unique sequences with a nearest-neighbor algorithm that merged closely related sequences to remove PCR and sequencing errors. V, D and J gene segments were assigned by aligning CDR3 sequences to IMGT reference sequences. For a sequence to be retained, a match of at least six nucleotides was required to both a V gene segment and a J gene segment. Rearrangements were called productive when the CDR3 lacked stop codons and stayed in frame with V and J; all others were non-productive. Following IMGT convention, CDR3 was defined as the stretch from the second conserved V-encoded cysteine to the conserved J-encoded phenylalanine. In an earlier analysis of just under 600 of the donors, sequences lacking an unambiguous match to a single V gene segment were excluded. An earlier analysis of a few hundred of the donors classified V segments as functional when productive rearrangements were above 56.7% and as segregating when the standard deviation between donors was above 5%. A statistical classification framework was built to diagnose cytomegalovirus status from the catalog of TCR beta chain sequences. V and J gene assignment, in a later analysis, came from comparing TCR nucleotide sequences with IMGT/GENE-DB human TR gene sequences. In a later analysis, CDR3 sequences and most-parsimonious VDJ recombination scenarios were assigned using the TCRdist pipeline. A later analysis defined each TCR beta chain by its CDR3 amino acid sequence plus V-gene family, and excluded reads lacking a unique V-gene family. A later analysis removed roughly 590 highly shared, low-generation-probability nucleotide sequences to deal with suspected cross-contamination and a sequencing artifact. For each public chain, a later analysis derived a clonal expansion index from normalized ranks of inferred template counts within each repertoire. In a later analysis, generation probabilities were computed with a VDJ recombination model fitted to out-of-frame rearrangements, and the resulting probabilities were checked against IGoR. A later analysis scored TCR-TCR, TCR-HLA and TCR-CMV co-occurrence with hypergeometric tests, applying a repertoire-size bias correction to TCR pairs. In a later analysis, false discovery rates were estimated by permuting HLA or CMV assignments 20 times. A later analysis grouped co-occurring TCRs with DBSCAN, adding TCRdist sequence similarity when clustering within HLA-allele-positive subsets. Repertoires with fewer than 30,000 or more than 120,000 public chains, plus five repertoires with anomalous nucleotide sharing, were excluded from co-occurrence clustering. TCRdb took over this immuneACCESS table, retaining in-frame rearrangements with V and J assigned. Such tables are incomplete; in checked studies, under half of the missing clones stem from an unresolved V gene, and the remainder is unexplained. From that table come the V and J calls and clone size; the DNA was used to work out D and trimming. The sample table contains roughly 80,000 clones; only one count was recorded for approximately 88% of them. The biggest ten clones account for approximately 2.4% of the sample.

The cohort comprised approximately 700 healthy bone marrow donors. At the time of sampling, every cohort member was nominally healthy, though immune exposures that went unrecorded were likely present. The donor was CMV seronegative and was included in the group of approximately 350 seronegative cohort members. Each donor provided a peripheral blood sample, and peripheral blood mononuclear cells were used for TCR beta sequencing. The Qiagen DNeasy Blood Extraction Kit was used to extract genomic DNA from the blood cell samples. This TCR was recovered from a woman between 50 and 59 years old in good health and CMV-seronegative. Sequencing was performed on PBMCs. The chain joins TRBV4-3 to TRBJ2-1; TRBD2 is possibly the D segment (5 matching bases). CDR3 loop: CASSQDRTRGGEQFF. The DNA sequence is as follows: TGCGCCAGCAGCCAAGATAGAACTAGAGGTGGTGAGCAGTTCTTC.